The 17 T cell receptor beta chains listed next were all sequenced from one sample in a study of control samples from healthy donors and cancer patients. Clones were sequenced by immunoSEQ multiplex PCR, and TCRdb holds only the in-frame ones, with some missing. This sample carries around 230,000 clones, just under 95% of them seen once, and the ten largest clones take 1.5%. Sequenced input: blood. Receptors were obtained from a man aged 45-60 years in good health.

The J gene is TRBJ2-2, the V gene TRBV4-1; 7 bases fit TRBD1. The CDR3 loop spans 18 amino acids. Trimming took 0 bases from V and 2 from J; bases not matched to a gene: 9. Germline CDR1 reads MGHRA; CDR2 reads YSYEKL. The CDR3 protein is CASSQDRTGTVNTGELFF. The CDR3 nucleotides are TGCGCCAGCAGCCAAGATCGAACCGGGACAGTCAACACCGGGGAGCTGTTTTTT.

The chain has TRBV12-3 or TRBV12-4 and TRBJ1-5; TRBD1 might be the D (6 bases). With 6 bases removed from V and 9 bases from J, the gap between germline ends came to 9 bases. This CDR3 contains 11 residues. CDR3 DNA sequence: TGTGCCAGCAGGTTACAGGGGCCCCAGCATTTT. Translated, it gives CASRLQGPQHF.

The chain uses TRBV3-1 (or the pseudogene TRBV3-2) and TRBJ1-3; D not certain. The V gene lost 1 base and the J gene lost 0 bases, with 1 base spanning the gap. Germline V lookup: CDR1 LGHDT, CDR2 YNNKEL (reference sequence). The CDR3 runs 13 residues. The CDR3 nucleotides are TGTGCCAGCAGCCAAGTCTCTGGAAACACCATATATTTT. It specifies CASSQVSGNTIYF.

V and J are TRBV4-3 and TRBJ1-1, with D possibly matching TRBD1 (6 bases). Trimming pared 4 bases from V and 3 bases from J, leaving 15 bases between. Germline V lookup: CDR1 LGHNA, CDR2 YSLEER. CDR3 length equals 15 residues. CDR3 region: CASSLGGQGYTEAFF. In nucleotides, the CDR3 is TGCGCCAGCAGCCTCGGGGGGCAGGGGTACACTGAAGCTTTCTTT.

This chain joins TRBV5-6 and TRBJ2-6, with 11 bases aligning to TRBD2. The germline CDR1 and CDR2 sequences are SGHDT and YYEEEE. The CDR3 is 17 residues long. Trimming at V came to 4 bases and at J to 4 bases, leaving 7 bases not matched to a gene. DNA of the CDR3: TGTGCCAGCAGCATGGGACTAGCGGCAGTGGGGGCCAACGTCCTGACTTTC. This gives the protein CASSMGLAAVGANVLTF.

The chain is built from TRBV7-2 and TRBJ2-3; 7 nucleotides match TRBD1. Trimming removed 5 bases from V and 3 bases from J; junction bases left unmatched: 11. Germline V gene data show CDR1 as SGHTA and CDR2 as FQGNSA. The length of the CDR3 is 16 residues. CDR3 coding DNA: TGTGCCAGCAGCGGTACAAACAGGGGTGGTACAGATACGCAGTATTTT. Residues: CASSGTNRGGTDTQYF.

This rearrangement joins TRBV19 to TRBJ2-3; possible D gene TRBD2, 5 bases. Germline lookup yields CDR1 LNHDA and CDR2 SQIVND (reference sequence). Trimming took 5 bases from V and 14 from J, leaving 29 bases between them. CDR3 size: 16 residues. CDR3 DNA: TGTGCCAGTAGTCCGTATCCGGGCCCGGGGAAATCGCAGAGGTATTTT. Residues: CASSPYPGPGKSQRYF.

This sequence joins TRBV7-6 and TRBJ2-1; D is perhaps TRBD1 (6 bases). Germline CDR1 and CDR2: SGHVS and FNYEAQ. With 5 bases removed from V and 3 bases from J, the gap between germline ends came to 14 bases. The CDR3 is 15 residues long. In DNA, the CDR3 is TGTGCCAGCAGCACCACTGGGGGCGACTACAATGAGCAGTTCTTC. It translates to CASSTTGGDYNEQFF.

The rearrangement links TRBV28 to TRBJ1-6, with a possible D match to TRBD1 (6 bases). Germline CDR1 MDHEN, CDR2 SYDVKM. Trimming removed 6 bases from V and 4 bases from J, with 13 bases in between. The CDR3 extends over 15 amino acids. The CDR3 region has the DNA TGTGCCAGCAGCTACACCACAGGGTATAATTCACCCCTCCACTTT. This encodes CASSYTTGYNSPLHF. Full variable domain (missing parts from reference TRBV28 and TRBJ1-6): DVKVTQSSRYLVKRTGEKVFLECVQDMDHENMFWYRQDPGLGLRLIYFSYDVKMKEKGDIPEGYSVSREKKERFSLILESASTNQTSMYLCASSYTTGYNSPLHFGNGTRLTVT.

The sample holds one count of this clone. CDR3 loop: CASTRFQEQRYNEQFF. The CDR3 nucleotides read TGCGCCAGCACCCGATTTCAAGAGCAAAGGTACAATGAGCAGTTCTTC. J is TRBJ2-1 and V is TRBV4-1; D uncertain. V shed 7 bases and J shed 4 bases, with 20 bases lying between them. The CDR3 is made up of 16 amino acids. Germline values: CDR1 MGHRA, CDR2 YSYEKL.

CDR3 loop: CASRLSESSYNEQFF. The CDR3 region has the DNA TGCGCCAGCCGTCTTTCAGAAAGCTCCTACAATGAGCAGTTCTTC. The chain joins TRBV5-1 to TRBJ2-1, with unresolved D. The ends were cut back, 7 bases at V and 0 bases at J, with 14 bases in the middle. The length of the CDR3 is 15 residues. Germline CDR1 reads SGHRS; CDR2 reads YFSETQ.

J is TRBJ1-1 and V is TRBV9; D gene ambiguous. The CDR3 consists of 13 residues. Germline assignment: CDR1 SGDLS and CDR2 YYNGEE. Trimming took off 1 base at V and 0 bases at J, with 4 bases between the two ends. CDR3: CASSVLLNTEAFF. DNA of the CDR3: TGTGCCAGCAGCGTACTACTGAACACTGAAGCTTTCTTT.

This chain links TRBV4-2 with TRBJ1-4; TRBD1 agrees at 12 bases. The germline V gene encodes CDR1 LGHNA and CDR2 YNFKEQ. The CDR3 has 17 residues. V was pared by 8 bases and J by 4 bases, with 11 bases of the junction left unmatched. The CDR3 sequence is CASGSGTGGSVNEKLFF. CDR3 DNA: TGTGCCAGCGGGAGCGGGACAGGGGGCTCCGTTAATGAAAAACTGTTTTTT.

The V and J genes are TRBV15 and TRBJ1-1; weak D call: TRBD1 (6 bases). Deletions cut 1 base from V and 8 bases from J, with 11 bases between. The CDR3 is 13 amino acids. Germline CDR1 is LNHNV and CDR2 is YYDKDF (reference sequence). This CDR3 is CATSRGWTVEAFF. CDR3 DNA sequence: TGTGCCACCAGCAGAGGATGGACAGTCGAAGCTTTCTTT.

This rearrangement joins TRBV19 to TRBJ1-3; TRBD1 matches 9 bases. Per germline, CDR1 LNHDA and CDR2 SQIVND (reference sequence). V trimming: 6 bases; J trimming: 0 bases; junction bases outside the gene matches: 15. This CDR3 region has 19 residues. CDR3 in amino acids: CASSPGTGFASSSGNTIYF. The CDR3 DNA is TGTGCCAGTAGCCCCGGGACAGGGTTCGCCTCAAGCTCTGGAAACACCATATATTTT. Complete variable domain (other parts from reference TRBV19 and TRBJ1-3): DGGITQSPKYLFRKEGQNVTLSCEQNLNHDAMYWYRQDPGQGLRLIYYSQIVNDFQKGDIAEGYSVSREKKESFPLTVTSAQKNPTAFYLCASSPGTGFASSSGNTIYFGEGSWLTVV.

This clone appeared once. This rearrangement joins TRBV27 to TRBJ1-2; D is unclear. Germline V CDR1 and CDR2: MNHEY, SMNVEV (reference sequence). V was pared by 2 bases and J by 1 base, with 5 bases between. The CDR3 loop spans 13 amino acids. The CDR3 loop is CASSLTFNYGYTF. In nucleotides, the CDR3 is TGTGCCAGCAGTTTAACTTTTAACTATGGCTACACCTTC.

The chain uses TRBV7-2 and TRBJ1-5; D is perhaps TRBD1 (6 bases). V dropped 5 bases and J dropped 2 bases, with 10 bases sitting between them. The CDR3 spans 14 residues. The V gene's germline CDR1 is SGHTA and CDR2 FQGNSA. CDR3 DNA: TGTGCCAGCAGCCTCAGGGGTGGCAATCAGCCCCAGCATTTT. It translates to CASSLRGGNQPQHF.